The clone carrying this T cell receptor beta chain was seen many times. The antigen is unknown. The CDR3 length is 13 residues. Germline assignment: CDR1 SGHTA and CDR2 FQGNSA. V was pared by 5 bases and J by 7 bases, with 8 bases of the junction left unmatched. The entry originates in a study of T cell repertoires in cytomegalovirus infection. Study findings and constraints: Summed public TCR beta family frequency identified CMV carriers bearing the relevant HLA.

Via MiXCR, TCRdb re-called the reads, giving one row per CDR3 protein. The sample lists 200,000 to 300,000 distinct CDR3 sequences, approximately 6.7% occurring once. This clonotype was sampled from a human donor in good health (CMV status not recorded). Some clones in this sample may be carry-over from other donors' samples. This chain connects TRBV7-2 to TRBJ2-7, with 7 bases identical to TRBD2. Sequenced sample: PBMCs. The CDR3 sequence is CASSVRAGGEQYF. CDR3 coding DNA: TGTGCCAGCAGCGTTCGGGCCGGGGGGGAGCAGTACTTC.